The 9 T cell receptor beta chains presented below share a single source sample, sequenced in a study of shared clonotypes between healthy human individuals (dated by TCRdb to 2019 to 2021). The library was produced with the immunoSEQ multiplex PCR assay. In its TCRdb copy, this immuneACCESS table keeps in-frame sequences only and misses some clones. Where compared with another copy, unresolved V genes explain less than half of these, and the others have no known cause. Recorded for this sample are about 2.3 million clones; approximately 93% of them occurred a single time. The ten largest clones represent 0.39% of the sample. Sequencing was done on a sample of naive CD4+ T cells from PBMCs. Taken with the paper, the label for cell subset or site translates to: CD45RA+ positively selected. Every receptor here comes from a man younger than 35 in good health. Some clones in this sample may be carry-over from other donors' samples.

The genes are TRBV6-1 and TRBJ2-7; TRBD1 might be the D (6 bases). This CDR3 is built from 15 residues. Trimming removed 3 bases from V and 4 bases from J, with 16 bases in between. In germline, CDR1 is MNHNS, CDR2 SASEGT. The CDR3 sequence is CASSEGPGVSYEQYF. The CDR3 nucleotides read TGTGCCAGCAGTGAGGGTCCAGGGGTATCGTACGAGCAGTACTTC.

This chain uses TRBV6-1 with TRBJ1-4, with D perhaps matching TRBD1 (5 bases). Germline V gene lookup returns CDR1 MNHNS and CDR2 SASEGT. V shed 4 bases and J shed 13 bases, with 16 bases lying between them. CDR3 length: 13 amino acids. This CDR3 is CASSGMSIQGLFF. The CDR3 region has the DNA TGTGCCAGCAGTGGGATGAGCATCCAGGGACTGTTTTTT.

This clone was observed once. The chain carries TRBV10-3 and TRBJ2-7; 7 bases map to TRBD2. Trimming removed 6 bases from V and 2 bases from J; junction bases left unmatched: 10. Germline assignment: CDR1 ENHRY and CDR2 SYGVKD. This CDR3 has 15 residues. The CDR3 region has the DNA TGTGCCATCAGCCCCCCCGGGGGGAGGGCCTACGAGCAGTACTTC. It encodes CAISPPGGRAYEQYF.

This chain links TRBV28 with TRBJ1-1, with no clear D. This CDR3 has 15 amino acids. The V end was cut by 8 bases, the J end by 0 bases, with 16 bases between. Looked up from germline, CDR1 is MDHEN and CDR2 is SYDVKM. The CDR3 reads CASYPGSPLNTEAFF. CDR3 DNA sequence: TGTGCCAGCTACCCTGGGTCACCTTTGAACACTGAAGCTTTCTTT.

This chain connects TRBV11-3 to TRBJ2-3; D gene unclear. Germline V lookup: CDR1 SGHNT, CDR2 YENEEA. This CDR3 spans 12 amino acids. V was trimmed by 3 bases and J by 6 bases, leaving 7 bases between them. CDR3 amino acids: CASSFFADTQYF. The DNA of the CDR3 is TGTGCCAGCAGCTTTTTTGCGGATACGCAGTATTTT.

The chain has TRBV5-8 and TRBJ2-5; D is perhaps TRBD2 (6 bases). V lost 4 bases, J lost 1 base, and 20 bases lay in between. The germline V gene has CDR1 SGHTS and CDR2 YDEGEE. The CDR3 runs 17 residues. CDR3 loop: CASSQGLPFGGQETQYF. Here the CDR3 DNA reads TGTGCCAGCAGCCAGGGACTCCCCTTTGGGGGCCAAGAGACCCAGTACTTC.

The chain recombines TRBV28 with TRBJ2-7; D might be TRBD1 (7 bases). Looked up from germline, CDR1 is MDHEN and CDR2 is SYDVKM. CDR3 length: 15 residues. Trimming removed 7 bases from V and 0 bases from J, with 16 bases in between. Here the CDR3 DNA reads TGTGCCAGCACAGGAGGGGGCACAAACTCCTACGAGCAGTACTTC. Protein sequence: CASTGGGTNSYEQYF.

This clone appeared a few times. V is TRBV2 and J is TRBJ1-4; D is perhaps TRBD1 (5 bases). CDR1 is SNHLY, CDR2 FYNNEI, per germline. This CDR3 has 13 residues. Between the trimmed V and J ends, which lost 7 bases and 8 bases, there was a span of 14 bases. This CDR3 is CASIKRGGEKLFF. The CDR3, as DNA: TGTGCCAGCATCAAGAGGGGTGGAGAAAAACTGTTTTTT. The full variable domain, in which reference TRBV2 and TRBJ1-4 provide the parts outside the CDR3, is EPEVTQTPSHQVTQMGQEVILRCVPISNHLYFYWYRQILGQKVEFLVSFYNNEISEKSEIFDDQFSVERPDGSNFTLKIRSTKLEDSAMYFCASIKRGGEKLFFGSGTQLSVL.

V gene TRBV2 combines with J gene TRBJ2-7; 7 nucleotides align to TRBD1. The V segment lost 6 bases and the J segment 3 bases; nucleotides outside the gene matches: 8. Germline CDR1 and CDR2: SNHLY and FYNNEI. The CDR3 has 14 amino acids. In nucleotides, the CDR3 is TGTGCCAGCAGACAGGGGAGTACGAACTACGAGCAGTACTTC. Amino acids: CASRQGSTNYEQYF.